Detailed here is one T cell receptor beta chain. This entry belongs to a study of T cell changes during pregnancy in multiple sclerosis. The CDR3 loop spans 17 amino acids. Trimming at V came to 3 bases and at J to 4 bases, leaving 12 bases not matched to a gene. The germline V gene has CDR1 MGHRA and CDR2 YSYEKL. The protocol was immunoSEQ multiplex PCR, while the TCRdb copy is restricted to in-frame clones and leaves out a portion. Among nearly 25,000 clones listed, 88% were seen once. The receptor comes from a female donor in good health, enrolled as a control in a pregnancy study. Sequences were derived from CD4+ T cells from peripheral blood mononuclear cells, sampled in the first trimester of pregnancy. The V call is TRBV4-1, the J call TRBJ1-3, with 7 nucleotides matching TRBD1. DNA of the CDR3: TGCGCCAGCAGCCAGCTCCGGAGGGACAGACTAGGAAACACCATATATTTT. Its translation: CASSQLRRDRLGNTIYF.